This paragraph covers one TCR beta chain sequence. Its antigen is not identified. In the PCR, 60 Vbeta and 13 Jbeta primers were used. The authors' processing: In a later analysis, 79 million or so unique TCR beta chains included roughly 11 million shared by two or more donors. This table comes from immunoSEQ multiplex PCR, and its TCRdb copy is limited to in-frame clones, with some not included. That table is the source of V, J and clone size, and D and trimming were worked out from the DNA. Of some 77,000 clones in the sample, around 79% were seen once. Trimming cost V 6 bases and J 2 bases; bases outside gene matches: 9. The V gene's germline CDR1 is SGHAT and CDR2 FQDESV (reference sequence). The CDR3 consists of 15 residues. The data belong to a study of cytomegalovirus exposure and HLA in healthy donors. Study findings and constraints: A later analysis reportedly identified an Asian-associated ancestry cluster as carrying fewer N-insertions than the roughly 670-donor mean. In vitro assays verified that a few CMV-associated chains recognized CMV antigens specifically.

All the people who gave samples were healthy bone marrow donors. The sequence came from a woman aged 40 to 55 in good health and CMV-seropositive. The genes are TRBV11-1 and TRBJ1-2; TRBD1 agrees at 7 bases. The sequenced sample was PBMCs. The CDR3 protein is CASSTLRTGNYGYTF. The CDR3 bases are TGTGCCAGCAGTACCTTGAGGACAGGCAACTATGGCTACACCTTC. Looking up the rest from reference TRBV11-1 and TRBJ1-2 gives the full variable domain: EAEVAQSPRYKITEKSQAVAFWCDPISGHATLYWYRQILGQGPELLVQFQDESVVDDSQLPKDRFSAERLKGVDSTLKIQPAELGDSAMYLCASSTLRTGNYGYTFGSGTRLTVV.